This T cell receptor (beta chain) appears in the sequencing data of a study of a mutant IDH1 vaccine in newly diagnosed glioma. Overall study context: During weeks 1, 3, 5, 7, 11, 15, 19 and 23, patients received eight vaccinations. Vaccines were begun 4-6 weeks after radiotherapy alone, or with temozolomide cycles. Patients got radiotherapy, temozolomide, or both beforehand, and most got both. Findings of the study overall: The authors found pseudoprogression apparently unrelated to changes in top peripheral T cell clonotypes.

Produced via immunoSEQ multiplex PCR; TCRdb's table is partial and in-frame only. Of around 62,000 clones in the sample, around 89% are singletons; the top ten hold 1.5% to 2.5%. Points on this clone: Its antigen is still unknown. Other nucleotide sequences in the sample specify the same CDR3.

Time point noted: week 11, during vaccination. Each dose delivered 300 ug of mutant IDH1 20-mer peptide subcutaneously with imiquimod. This receptor was taken from a man aged 40-49 years with glioma. This specimen was PBMCs, taken from a glioma patient whose treatment included an IDH1 peptide vaccine.

The CDR3 DNA follows: TGCGCCAGCAGCCAAGACGGGGGAGGGTCCACGGCTGGGGAGCTGTTTTTT. It is translated as CASSQDGGGSTAGELFF. The chain couples TRBV4-1 to TRBJ2-2; 7 bases align to TRBD2. The CDR3 loop spans 17 amino acids. CDR1 MGHRA and CDR2 YSYEKL come from the germline V gene. V shed 0 bases and J 8 bases; nucleotides not matched to a gene: 12.